This entry concerns a single T cell receptor beta chain. The target antigen is unknown. Donation came from healthy Caucasian individuals in Russia who were aged roughly 6 to 95. The data belong to a study of blood T cells in healthy people across ages. Notes on the study in general: As age increased, TCR beta diversity per million T cells fell in a roughly linear fashion. Whereas aged donors had fewer naive CD4+ cells, long-lived donors had more of them and higher diversity.

The use of a sample-barcoded 5' primer and a J-beta primer mix characterized a second PCR of 7 to 11 cycles. Via MiXCR, TCRdb re-called the 5' RACE reads, giving one row per CDR3 protein. The repertoire includes around 710,000 distinct CDR3 sequences, about 40% of them detected once, and about 20% sits in the top ten. The CDR3 contains 13 residues. Trimming cost V 7 bases and J 1 base, with 10 bases left between them. The germline gives CDR1 WNHNN, CDR2 SYGVQD (reference sequence). The clonotype originates from a woman aged 55 to 70 in good health. Sequencing was done on a sample of blood. The chain combines TRBV10-1 with TRBJ1-1; a possible D gene is TRBD1 (6 bases). Here the CDR3 reads CASTAGQNTEAFF. The CDR3 DNA sequence: TGCGCCAGCACCGCGGGACAGAACACTGAAGCTTTCTTT.